This TCR beta chain derives from a study of identifying expanded T cells in peripheral blood. General observations from the study: Approximately 1.2 clones differed between technical replicates, versus around 15 and 19 over time.

Sequencing was performed with immunoSEQ multiplex PCR; in TCRdb, only in-frame clones are kept and a portion is missing. The sample carries tens of thousands of clones, 88% recorded once. Concerning this clone itself: Its target is not known.

Material for sequencing was blood. The origin of this receptor is a person aged 18 to 75 in good health.

The CDR3 bases are TGCAGCGCCCGGGTGCAGGCCCAAGAGACCCAGTACTTC. It translates to CSARVQAQETQYF. This chain links TRBV29-1 with TRBJ2-5; no clear D gene. The CDR3 runs 13 residues. Germline lookup yields CDR1 SQVTM and CDR2 ANQGSEA. V dropped 7 bases and J dropped 1 base, with 13 bases sitting between them. Full variable domain (missing parts from reference TRBV29-1 and TRBJ2-5): SAVISQKPSRDICQRGTSLTIQCQVDSQVTMMFWYRQQPGQSLTLIATANQGSEATYESGFVIDKFPISRPNLTFSTLTVSNMSPEDSSIYLCSARVQAQETQYFGPGTRLLVL.